These 14 T cell receptor beta chains came from one sample sequenced in a study of STAT5B mutations in CD4+ large granular lymphocyte leukemia. The table came from immunoSEQ multiplex PCR; TCRdb's copy has only in-frame clones and leaves some out. The data show about 20,000 clones, with more than 60% seen just once and 0.4% to 0.45% held by the top ten. Sequenced material: CD4+ T cells from blood buffy coats. These receptors were taken from a human donor in good health.

This chain joins TRBV6-6 and TRBJ2-3; 10 nucleotides agree with TRBD1. Trimming cost V 5 bases and J 6 bases; bases outside gene matches: 8. Germline CDR1 and CDR2: MNHNY and SVGAGI (reference sequence). The CDR3 loop spans 15 amino acids. The CDR3 spells CASSHVLDRGDTQYF. The CDR3, as DNA: TGTGCCAGCAGTCACGTACTGGACAGGGGGGATACGCAGTATTTT.

This clone was counted between two and nine times. The chain is built from TRBV4-2 and TRBJ1-5; D call uncertain. Per the germline V gene, CDR1 is LGHNA and CDR2 is YNFKEQ. The V gene lost 0 bases and the J gene lost 5 bases, with 8 bases spanning the gap. The CDR3 covers 14 residues. The CDR3 nucleotides read TGTGCCAGCAGCCAAGAAGTCTGGGATCAGCCCCAGCATTTT. It encodes CASSQEVWDQPQHF.

The J gene is TRBJ1-5, the V gene TRBV29-1; 7 nucleotides agree with TRBD1. CDR3 length: 18 residues. Germline CDR1 reads SQVTM; CDR2 reads ANQGSEA. V shed 4 bases, J shed 2 bases, and the junction held 17 bases outside the gene matches. The CDR3 DNA is TGCAGCGTTGTGGTCGTGGGGACAGTTCTTTTCTGCAATCAGCCCCAGCATTTT. This translates into CSVVVVGTVLFCNQPQHF.

V is TRBV7-9 and J is TRBJ1-2, with unresolved D. The V end was cut by 4 bases, the J end by 5 bases, with 17 bases between. The CDR3 length is 15 residues. The V gene's germline CDR1 is SEHNR and CDR2 FQNEAQ (reference sequence). The CDR3 region has the DNA TGTGCCAGCAGCTCAAAGCTCCCGGGGAGGTATGGCTACACCTTC. Protein product: CASSSKLPGRYGYTF.

The genes are TRBV5-6 and TRBJ1-1, with D hard to call. Trimming left V 1 base short and J 3 bases short, with 10 bases between. The CDR3 runs to 14 residues. Germline V CDR1 and CDR2: SGHDT, YYEEEE. CDR3 residues: CASSLRKGYTEAFF. CDR3 DNA sequence: TGTGCCAGCAGCTTGAGGAAGGGATACACTGAAGCTTTCTTT. Combining the CDR3 with reference TRBV5-6 and TRBJ1-1 gives the whole variable domain DAGVTQSPTHLIKTRGQQVTLRCSPKSGHDTVSWYQQALGQGPQFIFQYYEEEERQRGNFPDRFSGHQFPNYSSELNVNALLLGDSALYLCASSLRKGYTEAFFGQGTRLTVV.

The gene calls are TRBV28 and TRBJ1-3; D gene uncertain. The CDR3 extends over 16 amino acids. CDR1 MDHEN and CDR2 SYDVKM come from the germline V gene. This CDR3 reads CASAGPTSHSGNTIYF. The CDR3 bases are TGTGCTTCGGCGGGCCCAACGAGCCACTCTGGAAACACCATATATTTT.

This chain uses TRBV5-1 with TRBJ2-7; 9 bases align to TRBD1. V dropped 3 bases and J dropped 2; count of bases not matched to a gene: 6. The CDR3 extends over 15 amino acids. Germline V CDR1 and CDR2: SGHRS, YFSETQ. CDR3 in DNA: TGCGCCAGCAGCTCCGGGACAGGGCCTACCTACGAGCAGTACTTC. This gives the protein CASSSGTGPTYEQYF.

V is TRBV9 and J is TRBJ2-1, with a tentative D call TRBD2 (7 bases). Germline V gene lookup returns CDR1 SGDLS and CDR2 YYNGEE. Deletions cut 1 base from V and 9 bases from J, with 11 bases between. CDR3 size: 13 residues. CDR3 sequence reads: CASSVQGRAEQFF. For the CDR3, the DNA is TGTGCCAGCAGCGTACAGGGGAGGGCTGAGCAGTTCTTC.

This sequence joins TRBV27 and TRBJ1-3; D remains ambiguous. This CDR3 comprises 16 residues. The germline V gene has CDR1 MNHEY and CDR2 SMNVEV (reference sequence). The germline V and J ends were trimmed by 5 bases and 1 base, with 15 bases remaining between them. The CDR3 nucleotides are TGTGCCAGCAGTGAACTACTCCCCCTATCTGGAAACACCATATATTTT. Amino acid sequence: CASSELLPLSGNTIYF.

The J gene is TRBJ1-3, the V gene TRBV5-4, with TRBD1 matching over 7 bases. The J segment lost 0 bases and the V segment lost 4 bases, leaving 4 bases of the junction unmatched. Germline-derived CDR1 and CDR2 are SGHNT and YYREEE (reference sequence). The CDR3 is 15 residues long. The CDR3 DNA sequence: TGTGCCAGCAGCCATCGACAGGGCTCTGGAAACACCATATATTTT. Translating gives CASSHRQGSGNTIYF.

The rearrangement joins TRBV5-1 to TRBJ2-5, with 8 nucleotides matching TRBD1. The germline V gene has CDR1 SGHRS and CDR2 YFSETQ. The length of the CDR3 is 14 residues. The trim removed 5 bases at V and 2 bases at J, leaving 5 bases unmatched. This CDR3 is CASSSQGAQETQYF. CDR3 nucleotide sequence: TGCGCCAGCAGTTCCCAGGGGGCTCAAGAGACCCAGTACTTC.

The J gene is TRBJ2-5, the V gene TRBV7-7; possibly TRBD1 for D (5 bases). CDR3 length: 14 residues. Germline values: CDR1 SSHAT, CDR2 FNYEAQ (reference sequence). V gave up 3 bases and J gave up 1 base, with 9 bases separating them. The CDR3 here is CASSLWGFQETQYF. As DNA, the CDR3 is TGTGCCAGCAGCTTGTGGGGCTTCCAAGAGACCCAGTACTTC. The entire variable domain, with the rest obtained from reference TRBV7-7 and TRBJ2-5, is as follows: GAGVSQSPRYKVTKRGQDVTLRCDPISSHATLYWYQQALGQGPEFLTYFNYEAQPDKSGLPSDRFSAERPEGSISTLTIQRTEQRDSAMYRCASSLWGFQETQYFGPGTRLLVL.

This clone was found a few times. The V gene is TRBV5-4, the J gene TRBJ2-2, with TRBD2 matching 12 bases. The germline V gene has CDR1 SGHNT and CDR2 YYREEE (reference sequence). The CDR3 runs 15 residues. Trimming removed 1 base from V and 5 bases from J; junction bases left unmatched: 0. The DNA of the CDR3 is TGTGCCAGCAGCTTGCTAGCGGGAGGGACCGGGGAGCTGTTTTTT. This codes for CASSLLAGGTGELFF.

This rearrangement joins TRBV7-9 to TRBJ2-7; D is unresolved. The CDR3 runs to 13 residues. Between the trimmed V and J ends, which lost 5 bases and 5 bases, there was a span of 13 bases. Looked up from germline, CDR1 is SEHNR and CDR2 is FQNEAQ (reference sequence). The CDR3 loop reads CASSPYSPDEQYF. The CDR3 DNA follows: TGTGCCAGCAGCCCGTATTCGCCGGACGAGCAGTACTTC.